These 24 T cell receptor beta chains came from one sample sequenced in a study of regulatory T cells in long-lasting Graves disease (dated by TCRdb to the early 2020s). The library was obtained by multiplex PCR. The sequencer listed for this sample is Illumina HiSeq 4000. CDR3 regions were amplified by Arm-PCR with iRepertoire HTBI primers to construct TCR beta libraries. TCRdb itself trimmed the public reads at Q25 with fastp, ran MiXCR and retained productive beta chains. One record per CDR3 amino acid sequence lists the most common genes and DNA. The table for this sample lists about 420,000 distinct CDR3 sequences; 16% of them were counted only once. 20% to 25% of the sample belongs to the ten largest clones. The sample's time point, from its label and the paper: newly diagnosed GD, antithyroid drugs for less than 3 months. For both TCR sequencing and RNA sequencing, RNA was extracted from PBMCs in TRIzol.

The same specimen was also included in a second study, on T cells in Graves' hyperthyroidism and ophthalmopathy.

The sequences come from peripheral blood mononuclear cells (PBMCs), collected at new diagnosis, from a patient treated with antithyroid drugs. Receptors were obtained from a woman aged 18-29 years with Graves disease. Donor details come from another sample of the same person, matched by shared clones.

The chain couples TRBV7-9 to TRBJ2-1; D possibly corresponds to TRBD1 (5 bases). Trimming stripped 5 bases from V and 0 bases from J, with 14 bases between. The CDR3 runs 16 residues. Germline CDR1 is SEHNR and CDR2 is FQNEAQ (reference sequence). The CDR3 sequence: CASSIGALDSYNEQFF. CDR3 sequence (DNA): TGTGCCAGCAGCATTGGGGCACTGGACTCCTACAATGAGCAGTTCTTC.

This clonotype was seen many times. For the CDR3, the DNA is TGTGCCAGCTCACCGGGACACCCTTACAAAGAGACCCAGTACTTC. This gives the protein CASSPGHPYKETQYF. The chain carries TRBV18 and TRBJ2-5; tentative D call: TRBD1 (6 bases). The V end was cut by 3 bases, the J end by 3 bases, with 14 bases between. The CDR3 covers 15 residues. Per germline, CDR1 KGHSH and CDR2 LQKENI.

In its sample, this clonotype was seen many times. The V call is TRBV28, the J call TRBJ2-5; 7 positions match TRBD2. CDR3 size: 17 residues. Trimming removed 6 bases from V and 1 base from J; junction bases left unmatched: 14. CDR1 is MDHEN, CDR2 SYDVKM, per germline. In DNA form, the CDR3 reads TGTGCCAGCAGCCTGACTATGCTAGCGGTTCGCCAAGAGACCCAGTACTTC. Its protein product is CASSLTMLAVRQETQYF.

This clonotype occurred many times. The rearrangement joins TRBV13 to TRBJ1-1; a weak D match, TRBD1 (6 bases). The CDR3 is made up of 14 amino acids. Germline V CDR1 and CDR2: PRHDT, FYEKMQ (reference sequence). V lost 1 base and J 4 bases, leaving 10 bases between the germline ends. This chain's CDR3 is CASSLVEQGTEAFF. CDR3 DNA: TGTGCCAGCAGCTTAGTTGAACAGGGCACTGAAGCTTTCTTT.

A remark on this clonotype: This could be a read error, since a much larger clone is one nucleotide away. The chain has TRBV7-9 and TRBJ1-1; D remains unclear. CDR1 and CDR2 from the germline V gene are SEHNR and FQNEAQ (reference sequence). There are 14 residues in the CDR3. The CDR3 protein is CASSLGQAPTKAFF. CDR3 DNA sequence: TGTGCCAGCAGCTTAGGTCAGGCACCCACTAAAGCTTTCTTT.

This clonotype appeared a few times. The chain employs TRBV5-1 and TRBJ1-6; unclear D gene. This CDR3 is 12 amino acids long. CDR1 is SGHRS and CDR2 is YFSETQ in the germline V gene. The V gene lost 1 base and the J gene lost 11 bases, with 7 bases spanning the gap. The CDR3 nucleotides are TGCGCCAGCAGCTTGAAGGGAACACCCCTCCACTTT. Protein sequence: CASSLKGTPLHF.

This clonotype was observed at least ten times. V gene TRBV20-1 combines with J gene TRBJ2-3, with D possibly matching TRBD2 (5 bases). Trimming left V 3 bases short and J 2 bases short, with 9 bases between. The CDR3 contains 13 residues. The germline V gene has CDR1 DFQATT and CDR2 SNEGSKA (reference sequence). CDR3 loop: CSARRLNTDTQYF. The CDR3 DNA reads TGCAGTGCTAGGAGACTAAACACAGATACGCAGTATTTT.

The table lists this clonotype with a few counts. J is TRBJ2-1 and V is TRBV20-1; no definite D call. The CDR3 loop spans 15 amino acids. V shed 1 base and J shed 0 bases, with 10 bases lying between them. From germline, CDR1 is DFQATT and CDR2 SNEGSKA (reference sequence). In DNA, the CDR3 is TGCAGTGCTAGAGCTGCGGTCAGCTCCTACAATGAGCAGTTCTTC. Its translation: CSARAAVSSYNEQFF.

Concerning this clonotype: Sequence at one end of the junction differs from germline and may be a read error. The V and J genes are TRBV28 and TRBJ2-1; D ambiguous. The CDR3 has 15 amino acids. Germline V CDR1 and CDR2: MDHEN, SYDVKM. The CDR3: CASSLGSSSNNEQFF. The CDR3 nucleotides are TGTGCCAGCAGTTTGGGTTCAAGCTCCAACAATGAGCAGTTCTTC.

There are many counts of this clonotype. The V gene is TRBV2, the J gene TRBJ1-5, with D unclear. V gave up 2 bases and J gave up 4 bases, with 9 bases separating them. The CDR3 runs to 14 residues. Germline CDR1 reads SNHLY; CDR2 reads FYNNEI. In DNA, the CDR3 is TGTGCCAGCAGTGAATACACACCTAATCAGCCCCAGCATTTT. Protein: CASSEYTPNQPQHF.

This clonotype came up many times. The rearrangement joins TRBV7-8 to TRBJ1-4, with D uncertain. Trimming left V 3 bases short and J 3 bases short, with 11 bases between. The CDR3 runs to 15 residues. Per the germline V gene, CDR1 is SGHVS and CDR2 is FQNEAQ. CDR3 protein: CASSLRMGSNEKLFF. CDR3 sequence (DNA): TGTGCCAGCAGCTTGAGGATGGGGTCTAATGAAAAACTGTTTTTT.

This clonotype was seen many times. The V and J genes are TRBV28 and TRBJ1-4; 9 bases agree with TRBD1. Per the germline V gene, CDR1 is MDHEN and CDR2 is SYDVKM. V was clipped by 6 bases and J by 3 bases; unmatched bases: 8. This CDR3 spans 16 amino acids. The CDR3, as DNA: TGTGCCAGCAGCCTCGACAGGGGGGCGGCTAATGAAAAACTGTTTTTT. Its protein is CASSLDRGAANEKLFF.

This chain joins TRBV7-2 and TRBJ2-3; 7 bases line up with TRBD2. CDR3 size: 18 residues. Germline V lookup: CDR1 SGHTA, CDR2 FQGNSA. The V and J ends lost 1 base and 4 bases, in that order; junction bases with no gene match: 14. CDR3 amino acids: CASSLVGRPSAGADTQYF. The DNA for the CDR3 is TGTGCCAGCAGCTTAGTGGGCCGCCCATCCGCGGGAGCAGATACGCAGTATTTT.

The chain employs TRBV9 and TRBJ1-2; D perhaps matches TRBD1 (6 bases). CDR3 length: 13 amino acids. Per germline, CDR1 SGDLS and CDR2 YYNGEE. Trimming took off 6 bases at V and 4 bases at J, with 13 bases between the two ends. The CDR3 DNA is TGTGCCAGCAAATCCACAGGGACCTATGGCTACACCTTC. Its translation is CASKSTGTYGYTF.

The chain carries TRBV6-1 and TRBJ2-4; possibly TRBD1 for D (6 bases). The germline V and J ends were trimmed by 5 bases and 5 bases, with 10 bases remaining between them. CDR1 is MNHNS and CDR2 is SASEGT in the germline V gene. The CDR3 sequence is 13 residues long. CDR3 loop: CASSPWTENIQYF. The CDR3 DNA reads TGTGCCAGCAGTCCCTGGACAGAAAACATTCAGTACTTC.

This clonotype has more than one count but fewer than ten. This chain links TRBV20-1 with TRBJ1-3; D gene uncertain. The CDR3 totals 13 residues. The ends were cut back, 3 bases at V and 1 base at J, with 7 bases in the middle. Germline V gene sequence: CDR1 DFQATT, CDR2 SNEGSKA (reference sequence). CDR3 residues: CSASLGSGNTIYF. The CDR3 DNA follows: TGCAGTGCTAGCTTGGGATCTGGAAACACCATATATTTT.

The chain recombines TRBV24-1 with TRBJ2-2; 9 nucleotides line up with TRBD1. Germline assignment: CDR1 KGHDR and CDR2 SFDVKD. J lost 1 base, V lost 4 bases, and 3 bases had no gene match. The CDR3 length is 16 residues. The CDR3: CATSEADRGNTGELFF. CDR3 DNA sequence: TGTGCCACCAGTGAAGCGGACAGGGGGAACACCGGGGAGCTGTTTTTT.

This clonotype was counted at least ten times. V usage is TRBV12-3 or TRBV12-4 and J usage is TRBJ2-3; 10 nucleotides line up with TRBD2. The J segment lost 3 bases and the V segment lost 5 bases, leaving 5 bases of the junction unmatched. The CDR3 has 15 residues. The CDR3 spells CASSPGTSETDTQYF. The CDR3 nucleotides are TGTGCCAGCAGTCCTGGGACTAGCGAAACAGATACGCAGTATTTT.

This clonotype showed up just a few times. V gene TRBV7-2 combines with J gene TRBJ2-7; D unclear. V lost 7 bases, J lost 3 bases, and 22 bases lay in between. From germline, CDR1 is SGHTA and CDR2 FQGNSA. The CDR3 runs to 16 residues. The CDR3, as DNA: TGTGCCAGCATCTCCACCTTGGGCGCCCGGATCTACGAGCAGTACTTC. This translates into CASISTLGARIYEQYF. The full variable domain, completed using reference TRBV7-2 and TRBJ2-7, is GAGVSQSPSNKVTEKGKDVELRCDPISGHTALYWYRQSLGQGLEFLIYFQGNSAPDKSGLPSDRFSAERTGGSVSTLTIQRTQQEDSAVYLCASISTLGARIYEQYFGPGTRLTVT.

This clonotype occurred many times. The chain recombines TRBV7-3 with TRBJ2-5, with 7 nucleotides matching TRBD2. This CDR3 contains 14 residues. V lost 5 bases, J lost 3 bases, and 6 bases stayed unmatched. Germline loops: CDR1 SGHTA, CDR2 FQGTGA. In nucleotides, the CDR3 is TGTGCCAGCAGCCTTAGTGCGGGAGAAGAGACCCAGTACTTC. Its translation: CASSLSAGEETQYF.

The rearrangement joins TRBV3-1 to TRBJ2-2, with D perhaps matching TRBD1 (6 bases). The CDR3 extends over 15 amino acids. V dropped 1 base and J dropped 7 bases, with 13 bases sitting between them. Germline CDR1 and CDR2: LGHDT and YNNKEL (reference sequence). The CDR3 sequence: CASSQGGPGFGELFF. CDR3 bases: TGTGCCAGCAGCCAAGGGGGGCCTGGTTTCGGGGAGCTGTTTTTT. The full variable domain, rest sourced from reference TRBV3-1 and TRBJ2-2, is DTAVSQTPKYLVTQMGNDKSIKCEQNLGHDTMYWYKQDSKKFLKIMFSYNNKELIINETVPNRFSPKSPDKAHLNLHINSLELGDSAVYFCASSQGGPGFGELFFGEGSRLTVL.

In its sample, this clonotype was seen a few times. The chain uses TRBV7-2 and TRBJ2-5; D possibly corresponds to TRBD2 (6 bases). Germline CDR1 SGHTA, CDR2 FQGNSA. This CDR3 is 14 amino acids long. The V and J ends lost 1 base and 3 bases respectively, with 9 bases between them. This CDR3 is CASSLGTTKETQYF. The CDR3 bases are TGTGCCAGCAGCTTAGGGACTACCAAAGAGACCCAGTACTTC.

This clonotype was recorded a few times. The chain combines TRBV20-1 with TRBJ2-7, with D perhaps TRBD2 (6 bases). Trimming cost V 4 bases and J 2 bases, with 15 bases left between them. CDR1 and CDR2 from the germline V gene are DFQATT and SNEGSKA (reference sequence). This CDR3 is built from 14 residues. In DNA form, the CDR3 reads TGCAGTGCTATTCCGGGACTTACCCCCTACGAGCAGTACTTC. The encoded protein is CSAIPGLTPYEQYF.

DNA for the CDR3: TGCGCCAGCAGCCGTCGTATAGCGGGAGCGAACACCGGGGAGCTGTTTTTT. Encoded protein: CASSRRIAGANTGELFF. The rearrangement links TRBV4-3 to TRBJ2-2; 9 bases map to TRBD2. This CDR3 has 17 amino acids. The V and J ends lost 4 bases and 0 bases, in that order; junction bases with no gene match: 6. CDR1 is LGHNA, CDR2 YSLEER, per germline.